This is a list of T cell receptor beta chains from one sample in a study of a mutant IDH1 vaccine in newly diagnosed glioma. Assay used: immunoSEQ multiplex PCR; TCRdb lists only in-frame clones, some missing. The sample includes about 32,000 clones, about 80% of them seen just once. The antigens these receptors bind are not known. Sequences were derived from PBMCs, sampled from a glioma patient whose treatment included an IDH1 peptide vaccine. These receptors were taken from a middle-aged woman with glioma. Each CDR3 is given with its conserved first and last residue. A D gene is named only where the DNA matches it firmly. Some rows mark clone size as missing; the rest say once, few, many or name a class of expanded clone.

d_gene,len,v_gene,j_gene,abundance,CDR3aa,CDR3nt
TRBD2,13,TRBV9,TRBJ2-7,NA,CASAGTSMSEQYF,TGTGCCAGTGCGGGGACTAGCATGAGCGAGCAGTACTTC
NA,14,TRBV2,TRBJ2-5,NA,CASKEEGMRETQYF,TGTGCCAGCAAGGAGGAGGGGATGCGGGAGACCCAGTACTTC
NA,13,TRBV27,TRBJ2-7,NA,CASSLSGAYEQYF,TGTGCCAGCAGTTTGTCCGGAGCCTACGAGCAGTACTTC
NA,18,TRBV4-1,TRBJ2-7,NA,CASSQDPQGLGGLLEQYF,TGCGCCAGCAGCCAAGACCCCCAGGGGCTAGGAGGATTACTCGAGCAGTACTTC
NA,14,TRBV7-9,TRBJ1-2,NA,CASSHEGSPYGYTF,TGTGCCAGCAGCCACGAGGGAAGTCCCTATGGCTACACCTTC
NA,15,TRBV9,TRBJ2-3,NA,CASSAGGTSTDTQYF,TGTGCCAGCAGCGCCGGTGGGACTAGCACAGATACGCAGTATTTT
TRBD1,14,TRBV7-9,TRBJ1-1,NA,CASSFGQGNTEAFF,TGTGCCAGCAGCTTTGGACAGGGGAACACTGAAGCTTTCTTT
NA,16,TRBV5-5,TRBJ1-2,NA,CASSFLPDSGTYGYTF,TGTGCCAGCAGCTTTCTACCTGACAGTGGCACCTATGGCTACACCTTC
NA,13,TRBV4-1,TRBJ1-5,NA,CASSQGTWGAQHF,TGCGCCAGCAGCCAAGGAACCTGGGGGGCCCAGCATTTT
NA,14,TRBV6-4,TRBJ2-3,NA,CASSVGADTDTQYF,TGTGCCAGCAGTGTAGGGGCCGACACAGATACGCAGTATTTT
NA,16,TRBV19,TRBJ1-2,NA,CASGGRVGLPGYGYTF,TGTGCCAGTGGGGGCAGGGTCGGCCTTCCCGGCTATGGCTACACCTTC
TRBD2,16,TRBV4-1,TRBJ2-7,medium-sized,CASSQVEAGGNYEQYF,TGCGCCAGCAGCCAAGTGGAAGCGGGGGGTAACTACGAGCAGTACTTC
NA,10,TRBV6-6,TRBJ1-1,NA,CASGKGEAFF,TGTGCCAGCGGGAAGGGTGAAGCTTTCTTT
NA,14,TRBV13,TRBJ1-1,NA,CASSLAGRRTEAFF,TGTGCCAGCAGCTTAGCTGGGCGCAGGACTGAAGCTTTCTTT
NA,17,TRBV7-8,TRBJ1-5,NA,CASSLVGRSGSNQPQHF,TGTGCCAGCAGCTTAGTCGGTCGCTCGGGGAGCAATCAGCCCCAGCATTTT
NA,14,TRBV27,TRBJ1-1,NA,CASRPRGLNTEAFF,TGTGCCAGCAGACCAAGGGGCCTGAACACTGAAGCTTTCTTT
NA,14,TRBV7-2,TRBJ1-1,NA,CASSFSPRDTEAFF,TGTGCCAGCAGCTTTAGCCCACGAGACACTGAAGCTTTCTTT
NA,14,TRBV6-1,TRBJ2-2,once,CASSEPGYTGELFF,TGTGCCAGCAGTGAACCGGGTTACACCGGGGAGCTGTTTTTT
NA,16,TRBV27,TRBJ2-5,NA,CASSLSGGRYQETQYF,TGTGCCAGCAGTTTATCGGGGGGACGGTACCAAGAGACCCAGTACTTC
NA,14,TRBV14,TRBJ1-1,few,CASSQVIRGTEAFF,TGTGCCAGCAGCCAAGTAATCCGGGGGACTGAAGCTTTCTTT
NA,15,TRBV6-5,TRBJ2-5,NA,CASSSPRAAQETQYF,TGTGCCAGCAGTTCCCCCCGCGCCGCCCAAGAGACCCAGTACTTC
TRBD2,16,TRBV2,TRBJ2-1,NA,CASTLGTSGAYNEQFF,TGTGCCAGCACCCTCGGGACTAGCGGGGCTTACAATGAGCAGTTCTTC
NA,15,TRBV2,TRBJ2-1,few,CASSAGAGASNEQFF,TGTGCCAGCAGTGCGGGGGCGGGGGCCTCCAATGAGCAGTTCTTC
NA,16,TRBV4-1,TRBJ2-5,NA,CASSLNRAGGQETQYF,TGCGCCAGCAGCCTCAATCGGGCCGGGGGCCAAGAGACCCAGTACTTC
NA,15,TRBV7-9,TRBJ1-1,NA,CASSLVRAGNTEAFF,TGTGCCAGCAGCTTAGTTCGTGCAGGGAACACTGAAGCTTTCTTT
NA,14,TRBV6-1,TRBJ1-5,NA,CASSGVGSNQPQHF,TGTGCCAGCAGTGGAGTGGGGAGCAATCAGCCCCAGCATTTT
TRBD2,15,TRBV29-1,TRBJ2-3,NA,CSFEGTSRSTDTQYF,TGCAGCTTTGAGGGGACTAGCAGATCCACAGATACGCAGTATTTT
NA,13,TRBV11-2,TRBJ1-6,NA,CASSLGRSGTLHF,TGTGCCAGCAGCTTAGGCAGGTCTGGCACCCTCCACTTT
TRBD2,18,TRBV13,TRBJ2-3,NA,CASSLSFVAGGNTDTQYF,TGTGCCAGCAGCTTATCGTTTGTGGCGGGGGGTAACACAGATACGCAGTATTTT
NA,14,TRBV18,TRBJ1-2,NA,CASSPLLQIHGYTF,TGTGCCAGCTCACCACTCCTACAGATACATGGCTACACCTTC
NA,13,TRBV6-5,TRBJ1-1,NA,CASSLGWTQSAFF,TGTGCCAGCAGTTTAGGTTGGACTCAGTCGGCTTTCTTT
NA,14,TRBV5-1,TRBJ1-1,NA,CASSVDLGSTEAFF,TGCGCCAGCAGCGTGGACTTAGGGAGCACTGAAGCTTTCTTT
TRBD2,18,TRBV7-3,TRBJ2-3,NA,CASSLGGLAGSSTDTQYF,TGTGCCAGCAGCTTAGGGGGACTAGCGGGGTCTAGCACAGATACGCAGTATTTT
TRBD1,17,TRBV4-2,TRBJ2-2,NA,CASSHVPPDRATGELFF,TGTGCCAGCAGCCACGTTCCTCCCGACAGGGCCACCGGGGAGCTGTTTTTT
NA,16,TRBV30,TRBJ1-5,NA,CAWSTGREVGNQPQHF,TGTGCCTGGAGTACCGGCAGGGAGGTAGGAAATCAGCCCCAGCATTTT
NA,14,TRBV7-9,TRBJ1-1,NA,CASSLVGDNTEAFF,TGTGCCAGCAGCTTAGTAGGGGATAACACTGAAGCTTTCTTT
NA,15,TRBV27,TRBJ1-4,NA,CASSLMGATNEKLFF,TGTGCCAGCAGTTTAATGGGAGCAACTAATGAAAAACTGTTTTTT
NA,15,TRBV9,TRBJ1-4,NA,CASSVEGTVNEKLFF,TGTGCCAGCAGCGTAGAGGGGACTGTGAATGAAAAACTGTTTTTT
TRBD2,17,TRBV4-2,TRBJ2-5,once,CASSQDGRGGVQETQYF,TGTGCCAGCAGCCAAGATGGTCGCGGGGGGGTACAAGAGACCCAGTACTTC
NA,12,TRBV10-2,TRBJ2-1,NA,CASHTKTREQFF,TGCGCCAGCCACACAAAGACGCGAGAGCAGTTCTTC
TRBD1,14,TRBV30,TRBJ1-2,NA,CAWEWTGLNYGYTF,TGTGCCTGGGAATGGACAGGGTTAAACTATGGCTACACCTTC
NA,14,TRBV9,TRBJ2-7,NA,CASSVDRSPYEQYF,TGTGCCAGCAGCGTAGACAGGAGCCCCTACGAGCAGTACTTC
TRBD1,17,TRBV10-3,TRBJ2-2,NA,CAISERDRPTGAGELFF,TGTGCCATCAGTGAGCGGGACAGGCCGACTGGCGCCGGGGAGCTGTTTTTT
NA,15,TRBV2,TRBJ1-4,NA,CASSAGRTTNEKLFF,TGTGCCAGCAGTGCGGGACGCACAACTAATGAAAAACTGTTTTTT
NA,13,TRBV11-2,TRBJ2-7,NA,CASSLDGGYEQYF,TGTGCCAGCAGCTTAGACGGGGGTTACGAGCAGTACTTC
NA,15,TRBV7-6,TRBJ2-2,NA,CASSFQPSAPGELFF,TGTGCCAGCAGCTTTCAGCCTAGCGCGCCCGGGGAGCTGTTTTTT
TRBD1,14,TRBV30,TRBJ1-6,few,CAWSVTGVNSPLHF,TGTGCCTGGAGTGTGACAGGGGTTAACTCACCCCTCCACTTT
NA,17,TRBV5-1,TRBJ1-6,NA,CASSLEAWGRDNSPLHF,TGCGCCAGCAGCTTGGAGGCGTGGGGGAGGGATAATTCACCCCTCCACTTT
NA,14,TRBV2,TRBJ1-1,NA,CASSQDSQSTEAFF,TGTGCCAGCAGCCAGGACAGTCAGAGCACTGAAGCTTTCTTT
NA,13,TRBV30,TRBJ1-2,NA,CAWNPGNNYGYTF,TGTGCCTGGAATCCCGGGAATAACTATGGCTACACCTTC
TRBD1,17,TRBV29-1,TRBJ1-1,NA,CSAEILRTGEMNTEAFF,TGCAGCGCCGAAATCCTCCGGACAGGCGAGATGAACACTGAAGCTTTCTTT